Each of the 12 T cell receptor beta chains below was sequenced from the same sample in a study of blood T cell repertoires in COVID-19. TCRdb's table, derived via immunoSEQ multiplex PCR, lists solely in-frame clones and lacks some. The sample holds about 150,000 clones, about 85% seen once. Sequencing was performed on peripheral blood. The origin of the receptors is a man aged 80 or over with COVID-19, enrolled during active disease.

The chain combines TRBV7-2 with TRBJ1-1, with a weak D call TRBD1 (6 bases). Germline CDR1 reads SGHTA; CDR2 reads FQGNSA. This CDR3 contains 15 residues. V lost 4 bases to trimming and J lost 5 bases, with 17 bases between them. The CDR3, as DNA: TGTGCCAGCAGCTCCACCCCACAGGGATGGACTGAAGCTTTCTTT. It translates to CASSSTPQGWTEAFF.

This chain links TRBV6-1 with TRBJ1-1; the D is unclear. Germline V gives CDR1 MNHNS, CDR2 SASEGT. V lost 2 bases and J lost 5, with 21 bases in between. The CDR3 has 17 amino acids. CDR3 sequence: CASSELGYKDWETEAFF. The CDR3 bases are TGTGCCAGCAGTGAACTTGGGTACAAGGACTGGGAGACTGAAGCTTTCTTT.

This sequence joins TRBV21-1 and TRBJ2-5; whether TRBD1, the table's D call, matches the DNA was not checked. TRBV21-1 is classified as a pseudogene. The CDR3 totals 14 residues. The CDR3 sequence is CASSSDSGEETQYF. CDR3 bases: TGTGCCAGCAGTTCCGATTCAGGGGAAGAGACCCAGTACTTC.

This chain links TRBV7-2 with TRBJ1-2; no firm D call. The V and J ends lost 4 bases and 5 bases respectively, with 14 bases between them. CDR1 is SGHTA, CDR2 FQGNSA, per germline. The CDR3 length is 14 residues. For the CDR3, the DNA is TGTGCCAGCAGCTCCCAGGCAGGAGGTTATGGCTACACCTTC. Translating gives CASSSQAGGYGYTF.

The V gene is TRBV6-5, the J gene TRBJ2-7; tentative D call: TRBD1 (6 bases). Germline V gives CDR1 MNHEY, CDR2 SVGAGI. Deletions cut 6 bases from V and 4 bases from J, with 16 bases between. This CDR3 comprises 14 residues. The CDR3 protein is CASSNRVGIYEQYF. Here the CDR3 DNA reads TGTGCCAGCAGCAACAGGGTTGGTATTTACGAGCAGTACTTC.

V and J are TRBV19 and TRBJ1-1, with D perhaps TRBD1 (5 bases). Between the trimmed V and J ends, which lost 6 bases and 3 bases, there was a span of 11 bases. Germline V gene sequence: CDR1 LNHDA, CDR2 SQIVND (reference sequence). There are 13 residues in the CDR3. CDR3: CASSYSGYTEAFF. In DNA form, the CDR3 reads TGTGCCAGTAGCTATTCAGGGTACACTGAAGCTTTCTTT. Full variable domain (missing parts from reference TRBV19 and TRBJ1-1): DGGITQSPKYLFRKEGQNVTLSCEQNLNHDAMYWYRQDPGQGLRLIYYSQIVNDFQKGDIAEGYSVSREKKESFPLTVTSAQKNPTAFYLCASSYSGYTEAFFGQGTRLTVV.

CDR3 nucleotide sequence: TGTGCCAGCAGGGGACTCTTGGGGGATGAAAAACTGTTTTTT. It yields the protein CASRGLLGDEKLFF. The J gene is TRBJ1-4, the V gene TRBV28; possibly TRBD1 for D (5 bases). Germline CDR1 MDHEN, CDR2 SYDVKM. Trimming stripped 6 bases from V and 6 bases from J, with 14 bases between. CDR3 length equals 14 residues.

V gene TRBV20-1 combines with J gene TRBJ1-2, with TRBD1 identical over 8 bases. The CDR3 spans 11 residues. Germline CDR1 is DFQATT and CDR2 is SNEGSKA (reference sequence). The CDR3 reads CRGQGFYGYTF. The CDR3 DNA reads TGCAGAGGACAGGGATTCTATGGCTACACCTTC.

This clone has only a few counts. This chain joins TRBV5-1 and TRBJ1-6; D is unresolved. Trimming cost V 0 bases and J 9 bases, with 16 bases left between them. CDR1 and CDR2 (germline): SGHRS, YFSETQ. This CDR3 comprises 16 residues. CDR3 DNA: TGCGCCAGCAGCTTGGTGGGCCGACGACAAAGTTCACCCCTCCACTTT. Translated, it gives CASSLVGRRQSSPLHF.

This clone was counted only a few times. The CDR3 does not close with the conserved phenylalanine or tryptophan, likely indicating a read error. The limits of the CDR3 on the DNA are not certain, so only TCRdb's listed CDR3 is given. V is TRBV7-9 and J is TRBJ2-7; whether TRBD2, the table's D call, matches the DNA was not checked. Germline assignment: CDR1 SEHNR and CDR2 FQNEAQ (reference sequence). The CDR3 length equals 12 residues, ends included. CDR3 amino acids: CASSLADSLWTL.

The genes are TRBV6-5 and TRBJ2-1; 11 bases align to TRBD2. The V segment lost 6 bases and the J segment 3 bases; nucleotides outside the gene matches: 4. CDR3 length equals 15 residues. The V gene's germline CDR1 is MNHEY and CDR2 SVGAGI. As DNA, the CDR3 is TGTGCCAGCAGCCCGACTAGCGGGGACTACAATGAGCAGTTCTTC. It yields the protein CASSPTSGDYNEQFF.

V gene TRBV7-9 combines with J gene TRBJ1-3, with D possibly being TRBD1 (5 bases). V lost 3 bases, J lost 0 bases, and 12 bases lay in between. CDR1 is SEHNR, CDR2 FQNEAQ, per germline (reference sequence). The CDR3 sequence is 16 residues long. The CDR3 protein is CASSLRMTASGNTIYF. Here the CDR3 DNA reads TGTGCCAGCAGCTTGAGGATGACAGCCTCTGGAAACACCATATATTTT.